This is a list of T cell receptor beta chains from one sample in a study of post-analysis software for immune sequencing data. Each CDR3 protein gets one entry after TCRdb re-called the PCR reads with MiXCR. The sample yields roughly 730,000 distinct CDR3 sequences, 30% seen once. Sequenced: blood. The receptors stem from a girl between 10 and 17 years old with multiple sclerosis. Both conserved end residues are part of each CDR3. D genes are given only for firm matches. The size of a clone is reported for some rows only, either as once, few or many, or as a class for expanded clones.

TGTGCCATCAGTGTCGGGGGGGGTGGCGGATTCTACGAGCAGTACTTC,CAISVGGGGGFYEQYF,TRBD2,TRBV10-3,few,TRBJ2-7
TGTGCCAGCAGCCAGACCCAGAATGGCGAGCAGTACTTC,CASSQTQNGEQYF,.,TRBV13,few,TRBJ2-7
TGCGCCAGCAGCCCTGCAACCCAGAGCACTGAAGCTTTCTTT,CASSPATQSTEAFF,.,TRBV5-1,few,TRBJ1-1
TGTGCCAGCAGCTTAGATCAAACGACCTACCCAACCTCGGAGACCCAGTACTTC,CASSLDQTTYPTSETQYF,.,TRBV11-2,.,TRBJ2-5
TGTGCCAGCAGGGTAGCGGGGTACAATGAGCAGTTCTTC,CASRVAGYNEQFF,TRBD2,TRBV6-5,.,TRBJ2-1
TGTGCCAGCAGCCAGGGGACAGGGCGTATGAGGAGCTACACCTTC,CASSQGTGRMRSYTF,TRBD1,TRBV13,few,TRBJ1-2
TGCAGTGCTACCGGGACTAGATGGAATGAGCAGTTCTTC,CSATGTRWNEQFF,TRBD2,TRBV20-1,.,TRBJ2-1
TGCGCCAGCAGCCGGACCCGAGGGACTGAAGCTTTCTTT,CASSRTRGTEAFF,.,TRBV10-1,few,TRBJ1-1
TGTGCCATCAGCGGGACTGGGACGGACTACAATGAGCAGTTCTTC,CAISGTGTDYNEQFF,.,TRBV10-3,.,TRBJ2-1
TGTGCTAGCAGCTTAGCGCTCGGAGATACGCAGTATTTT,CASSLALGDTQYF,.,TRBV7-7,.,TRBJ2-3
TGTGCCAGCAGCAGTGCGTCGGTCACCTACGAGCAGTACTTC,CASSSASVTYEQYF,.,TRBV13,once,TRBJ2-7
TGCAGCGTTGAAATACCAGGGGGGGGGTCCTACAATGAGCAGTTCTTC,CSVEIPGGGSYNEQFF,.,TRBV29-1,many,TRBJ2-1
TGCAGCGTTGGGGGGGCAACGAACACCGGGGAGCTGTTTTTT,CSVGGATNTGELFF,.,TRBV29-1,few,TRBJ2-2
TGCAGTGCTACTCTACGTAGGAACACTGAAGCTTTCTTT,CSATLRRNTEAFF,.,TRBV20-1,.,TRBJ1-1
TGTGCCAGCAGTTTAACGGGGACCTATTACAATGAGCAGTTCTTC,CASSLTGTYYNEQFF,.,TRBV6-5,many,TRBJ2-1
TGTGCCACCTCCCGACTTTCCTCCTACAATGAGCAGTTCTTC,CATSRLSSYNEQFF,.,TRBV3-1,.,TRBJ2-1
TGCGCCAGCACCGGGGGGAACCAAGAGACCCAGTACTTC,CASTGGNQETQYF,TRBD2,TRBV5-1,.,TRBJ2-5
TGCAGTGCTATTCGACCAGGGGATACGCAGTATTTT,CSAIRPGDTQYF,.,TRBV20-1,few,TRBJ2-3
TGTGCCAGCAAACGCAAGGGACAGGGCAATCAGCCCCAGCATTTT,CASKRKGQGNQPQHF,TRBD1,TRBV6-5,many,TRBJ1-5
TGCAGCGTTGAATTCCCGGGGGCGCGCTCCTATGGCTACACCTTC,CSVEFPGARSYGYTF,.,TRBV29-1,.,TRBJ1-2
TGTGCCAGCAGCTCATTCACTAGCGGGAGTAGTGAGCAGTTCTTC,CASSSFTSGSSEQFF,TRBD2,TRBV11-2,few,TRBJ2-1
TGCAGTGCTAGAGATTGGCAGGCTTCTGGGGCCAACGTCCTGACTTTC,CSARDWQASGANVLTF,.,TRBV20-1,.,TRBJ2-6
TGTGCCATCAGCCCCTTAGGGGGGCTGGAGCAGTTCTTC,CAISPLGGLEQFF,.,TRBV10-3,many,TRBJ2-1
TGTGCCAGCAGCTTACAGGCGGGAGGGAACACAGATACGCAGTATTTT,CASSLQAGGNTDTQYF,TRBD2,TRBV7-2,many,TRBJ2-3
TGCGCCAGCAGCTTGGCGTCAACAGGGATCGGAGACGAGCAGTACTTC,CASSLASTGIGDEQYF,.,TRBV5-1,.,TRBJ2-7
TGCAGTGCTAGACCCCCACCGGACGCTGTCGCCCCCCGGAATGAGCAGTTCTTC,CSARPPPDAVAPRNEQFF,.,TRBV20-1,few,TRBJ2-1
TGTGCCAGCAGTGAAGTCGGAGCGGCGTCCTACAATGAGCAGTACTTC,CASSEVGAASYNEQYF,.,TRBV6-1,.,TRBJ2-7
TGCAGCGTTGTGGGACAGTACAATGAGCAGTTCTTC,CSVVGQYNEQFF,TRBD1,TRBV29-1,many,TRBJ2-1
TGTGCCAGCAGCCCCCCGACTAGCCAGACCTACAATGAGCAGTTCTTC,CASSPPTSQTYNEQFF,TRBD2,TRBV7-9,few,TRBJ2-1
TGTGCCAGCAGGGCGGGGCTGGGGGGCACTAATGAAAAACTGTTTTTT,CASRAGLGGTNEKLFF,.,TRBV6-5,few,TRBJ1-4
TGCGCCAGCAGCTGGGGGGACACACTAGGCGAGACCCAGTACTTC,CASSWGDTLGETQYF,.,TRBV5-1,.,TRBJ2-5
TGTGCCAGCAGCCAGGACAGGGTGCCTTCCTCACCCCTCCACTTT,CASSQDRVPSSPLHF,TRBD1,TRBV5-4,.,TRBJ1-6
TGCGCCAGCAGCTTGTACCGGGACGCCAATACGCAGTATTTT,CASSLYRDANTQYF,.,TRBV5-1,.,TRBJ2-3
TGCAGTGCTAGAGGGCTTATATCGCTCGAGCAGTACTTC,CSARGLISLEQYF,.,TRBV20-1,.,TRBJ2-7
TGTGCCAGCCAGTTGGGGGGAGGGCTAACCTACGAGCAGTACTTC,CASQLGGGLTYEQYF,TRBD2,TRBV28,once,TRBJ2-7
TGTGCCAGCAGTGCCTGGTTCAGCACAGATACGCAGTATTTT,CASSAWFSTDTQYF,.,TRBV2,.,TRBJ2-3
TGTGCCACCAGTGATCCCGGGACTAGCGGGGGTACAAATGAGCAGTTCTTC,CATSDPGTSGGTNEQFF,TRBD2,TRBV24-1,.,TRBJ2-1
TGTGCCAGCAGTCCGAGGGAGCGTTCCTACGAGCAGTACTTC,CASSPRERSYEQYF,.,TRBV28,.,TRBJ2-7
TGTGCCAGCAGCCAAACCTGGACAGGGGGGCAAGAGACCCAGTACTTC,CASSQTWTGGQETQYF,TRBD1,TRBV6-6,many,TRBJ2-5
TGTGCCAGCAGCCAAGTCCGGAGGGCAAGGGCCATTCAGTACTTC,CASSQVRRARAIQYF,.,TRBV3-1,few,TRBJ2-4
TGTGCCAGCAGCCCAGGGCAGGGGCCAGATACGCAGTATTTT,CASSPGQGPDTQYF,.,TRBV7-2,many,TRBJ2-3
TGCAGTGCTAGGGAAGATCATGGGACAGGAGTTTGGGAGCAGTACTTC,CSAREDHGTGVWEQYF,TRBD1,TRBV20-1,.,TRBJ2-7
TGCGCCAGCAGCTTGGCCGCCCGGGGCTCCTACAATGAGCAGTTCTTC,CASSLAARGSYNEQFF,.,TRBV5-1,few,TRBJ2-1
TGTGCCAGCAGCCCTTCCTTGGACGGGGACACTGAAGCTTTCTTT,CASSPSLDGDTEAFF,.,TRBV7-9,few,TRBJ1-1
TGCAGCGTTGAGGTACAGCTCTACGAGCAGTACTTC,CSVEVQLYEQYF,.,TRBV29-1,.,TRBJ2-7
TGTGCCAGCAGTTACCACGGGACAGCCGTCGGCTATGGCTACACCTTC,CASSYHGTAVGYGYTF,TRBD1,TRBV6-2/TRBV6-3,.,TRBJ1-2